This entry lists 15 T cell receptor beta chains sequenced from one sample in a study of regulatory T cells in long-lasting Graves disease. Researchers made TCR beta libraries by using iRepertoire HTBI primers and running Arm-PCR on CDR3 regions. MiXCR, run by TCRdb on the multiplex PCR reads, gives a single entry per CDR3 protein. The sample consists of about 470,000 distinct CDR3 sequences, roughly 20% of them appearing once. Time point: persistent/refractory GD, antithyroid drugs over 5 years with positive TRAb. TCR sequences were obtained from RNA taken from PBMCs. Sequenced here: peripheral blood mononuclear cells (PBMCs), sampled when the disease was refractory, from a patient treated with antithyroid drugs. These receptors originate from a female donor with Graves disease.

This clonotype came up a few times. This chain joins TRBV27 and TRBJ2-7; D remains unclear. Trimming took 6 bases from V and 2 from J, leaving 17 bases between them. Per the germline V gene, CDR1 is MNHEY and CDR2 is SMNVEV (reference sequence). The CDR3 sequence is 15 residues long. The CDR3 region is CASRPAARNPYEQYF. In DNA form, the CDR3 reads TGTGCCAGCAGACCAGCCGCCCGAAATCCCTACGAGCAGTACTTC.

The chain links TRBV19 to TRBJ2-5; TRBD2 aligns across 7 bases. Germline assignment: CDR1 LNHDA and CDR2 SQIVND (reference sequence). With 2 bases clipped from V and 3 bases from J, the junction kept 3 bases outside the gene matches. The CDR3 sequence is 14 residues long. The CDR3 region has the DNA TGTGCCAGTAGTATATCTCTAGCGGAAGAGACCCAGTACTTC. This gives the protein CASSISLAEETQYF.

Many counts were recorded for this clonotype. The CDR3 nucleotides are TGTGCCAGCAGTTTTTTAGCGGGAGCCTACGAGCAGTACTTC. Its protein is CASSFLAGAYEQYF. This chain uses TRBV28 with TRBJ2-7; 9 bases are a match to TRBD2. Per germline, CDR1 MDHEN and CDR2 SYDVKM. This CDR3 has 14 residues. Losses at the gene ends were 3 bases for V and 2 bases for J; bases not matched to a gene: 2.

In this sample, this clonotype turned up many times. This rearrangement joins TRBV6-1 to TRBJ1-1; D unclear. Trimming pared 7 bases from V and 4 bases from J, leaving 7 bases between. In germline, CDR1 is MNHNS, CDR2 SASEGT. The CDR3 runs 11 residues. The CDR3 coding sequence is TGTGCCAGCACTTCGTCCACTGAAGCTTTCTTT. This codes for CASTSSTEAFF.

A few counts support this clonotype. The CDR3, as DNA: TGCAGTGCTGGGGAACTAGCGGGGTTTCAGGGGGATACGCAGTATTTT. It encodes CSAGELAGFQGDTQYF. The gene calls are TRBV20-1 and TRBJ2-3; 10 nucleotides align to TRBD2. The J segment lost 6 bases and the V segment lost 5 bases, leaving 14 bases of the junction unmatched. This CDR3 spans 16 amino acids. Looked up from germline, CDR1 is DFQATT and CDR2 is SNEGSKA (reference sequence).

The rearrangement uses TRBV6-1 and TRBJ1-2, with 10 bases that match TRBD1. Germline values: CDR1 MNHNS, CDR2 SASEGT. V lost 6 bases, J lost 4 bases, and 8 bases stayed unmatched. The CDR3 spans 15 residues. The CDR3 nucleotides read TGTGCCAGCAGGGACAGGGGGTCTGGGACCTATGGCTACACCTTC. Encoded protein: CASRDRGSGTYGYTF.

This clonotype was seen at least ten times. V and J are TRBV28 and TRBJ2-7; no clear D gene. The CDR3 is 14 residues long. CDR1 and CDR2 from the germline V gene are MDHEN and SYDVKM. Trimming pared 1 base from V and 3 bases from J, leaving 10 bases between. The CDR3 sequence is CASSLLGSFYEQYF. Written as DNA, the CDR3 is TGTGCCAGCAGTTTATTGGGCAGTTTCTACGAGCAGTACTTC.

This chain connects TRBV7-9 to TRBJ1-1; 8 nucleotides agree with TRBD1. The CDR3 is 16 residues long. CDR1 and CDR2 (germline): SEHNR, FQNEAQ (reference sequence). Unmatched junction bases numbered 11, after V lost 2 bases and J lost 6 bases. The CDR3 bases are TGTGCCAGCAGCTTACTAGGACAGGGCTCTCTAGCTGAAGCTTTCTTT. It specifies CASSLLGQGSLAEAFF.

This clonotype was counted ten times or more. The chain carries TRBV25-1 and TRBJ1-1; D not certain. The germline V gene has CDR1 MGHDK and CDR2 SYGVNS. With 4 bases removed from V and 1 base from J, the gap between germline ends came to 4 bases. This CDR3 has 12 amino acids. The CDR3 bases are TGTGCCAGCAGTGTGGGGAACACTGAAGCTTTCTTT. Protein: CASSVGNTEAFF.

The rearrangement joins TRBV5-1 to TRBJ2-7; 8 bases agree with TRBD1. The germline V gene encodes CDR1 SGHRS and CDR2 YFSETQ. This CDR3 comprises 15 residues. Losses at the gene ends were 4 bases for V and 9 bases for J; bases not matched to a gene: 15. CDR3: CASSATLDRAGGQYF. In nucleotides, the CDR3 is TGCGCCAGCAGCGCGACTTTGGACAGGGCGGGCGGGCAGTACTTC.

This clonotype was detected many times. V is TRBV29-1 and J is TRBJ1-6, with D hard to call. This CDR3 comprises 13 residues. Per the germline V gene, CDR1 is SQVTM and CDR2 is ANQGSEA. V lost 6 bases, J lost 7 bases, and 13 bases lay in between. In nucleotides, the CDR3 is TGCAGCGTGGCCGAGCCGTGGAATTCACCCCTCCACTTT. Residues: CSVAEPWNSPLHF.

Comment on this clonotype: This likely reflects a read error, since a far larger clone is one base away. The CDR3 bases are TGTGCCAGCAGTTCGGCAGGGTTCTACGAGCAGTACTTC. Translating it yields CASSSAGFYEQYF. V is TRBV6-2 or TRBV6-3 and J is TRBJ2-7; a possible D gene is TRBD1 (5 bases). Germline lookup yields CDR1 MNHEY and CDR2 SVGEGT. V was clipped by 4 bases and J by 3 bases, with 10 bases between them. The CDR3 sequence is 13 residues long.

This clonotype was counted between two and nine times. The chain uses TRBV28 and TRBJ1-1, with 8 bases fitting TRBD1. This CDR3 region has 11 residues. The V and J ends lost 11 bases and 7 bases, in that order; junction bases with no gene match: 6. Germline lookup yields CDR1 MDHEN and CDR2 SYDVKM. The CDR3 loop reads CASGTGGEAFF. CDR3 bases: TGTGCCTCAGGGACAGGAGGTGAAGCTTTCTTT.

This clonotype was detected only a few times. The rearrangement uses TRBV7-9 and TRBJ1-4, with D possibly being TRBD1 (5 bases). Germline CDR1 is SEHNR and CDR2 is FQNEAQ (reference sequence). The V end was cut by 5 bases, the J end by 3 bases, with 16 bases between. This CDR3 comprises 16 residues. Here the CDR3 reads CASSPATGVANEKLFF. The CDR3 nucleotides read TGTGCCAGCAGCCCCGCGACGGGGGTAGCTAATGAAAAACTGTTTTTT.

This clonotype came up a few times. This chain connects TRBV7-2 to TRBJ1-2; no clear D gene. This CDR3 is built from 13 residues. Trimming cost V 0 bases and J 5 bases, with 7 bases left between them. The germline gives CDR1 SGHTA, CDR2 FQGNSA. The CDR3 region has the DNA TGTGCCAGCAGCTTAGCATGGGATTATGGCTACACCTTC. Translation gives CASSLAWDYGYTF.